This T cell receptor beta chain was recovered during a study of identifying expanded T cells in peripheral blood. Findings and caveats of the study: Across healthy donors, higher total template counts meant significantly greater approximately two-week count variance.

Method: immunoSEQ multiplex PCR; TCRdb's copy keeps in-frame clones and lacks some. In the table there are some 78,000 clones, roughly 81% of which are singletons. On this clone itself: Its antigen is as yet unknown.

No infections or other immune events were documented during collection. The receptor comes from a person between 18 and 75 years old in good health. Sequencing was performed on blood.

The DNA for the CDR3 is TGTGCCATCAGTGCCACTAGCGAGAACACCGGGGAGCTGTTTTTT. Translated: CAISATSENTGELFF. The genes are TRBV10-3 and TRBJ2-2, with TRBD2 matching over 7 bases. CDR1 is ENHRY and CDR2 is SYGVKD in the germline V gene. Losses at the gene ends were 4 bases for V and 1 base for J; bases not matched to a gene: 3. CDR3 length: 15 residues.